These 20 T cell receptor beta chains share one sample of origin, sequenced in a study of cytomegalovirus exposure and HLA in healthy donors. This PCR relied on a set of 60 Vbeta primers and 13 Jbeta primers. This table comes from immunoSEQ multiplex PCR, and its TCRdb copy is limited to in-frame clones, with some not included. The data hold 90,000 to 120,000 clones, with around 10% observed a single time. Sequencing was carried out using PBMCs. The receptors were gathered from a man aged 40-49 years in good health and CMV-seropositive.

The sample holds a few counts of this clone. This chain connects TRBV11-2 to TRBJ2-5; D might be TRBD2 (7 bases). Trimming cost V 5 bases and J 4 bases, with 14 bases left between them. The length of the CDR3 is 14 residues. Germline V gives CDR1 SGHAT, CDR2 FQNNGV. Here the CDR3 DNA reads TGTGCCAGCAGCCCAACGGGGGGCCTAGAGACCCAGTACTTC. Residues: CASSPTGGLETQYF. Looking up the rest from reference TRBV11-2 and TRBJ2-5 gives the full variable domain: EAGVAQSPRYKIIEKRQSVAFWCNPISGHATLYWYQQILGQGPKLLIQFQNNGVVDDSQLPKDRFSAERLKGVDSTLKIQPAKLEDSAVYLCASSPTGGLETQYFGPGTRLLVL.

The V and J genes are TRBV28 and TRBJ1-4; possibly TRBD1 for D (6 bases). CDR1 is MDHEN, CDR2 SYDVKM, per germline. V lost 3 bases and J lost 5, with 19 bases in between. The CDR3 contains 17 residues. CDR3 protein: CASSFRTGTQDNEKLFF. CDR3 DNA: TGTGCCAGCAGTTTTCGAACAGGGACCCAAGACAATGAAAAACTGTTTTTT.

This sequence joins TRBV25-1 and TRBJ2-6; possible D gene TRBD1, 5 bases. The germline gives CDR1 MGHDK, CDR2 SYGVNS. V was shortened by 7 bases and J by 1 base, with 14 bases between the two germline ends. This CDR3 contains 16 residues. The CDR3 sequence is CASNGATESGANVLTF. CDR3 sequence (DNA): TGTGCCAGCAATGGGGCAACCGAGTCTGGGGCCAACGTCCTGACTTTC.

The CDR3 DNA sequence: TGTGCCAGCAGCTTGAGGGGCGCAGACTACACCATATATTTT. This sequence encodes CASSLRGADYTIYF. The V call is TRBV5-5, the J call TRBJ1-3; TRBD1 might be the D (5 bases). CDR1 and CDR2 (germline): SGHKS, YYEKEE (reference sequence). The CDR3 has 14 residues. V was shortened by 1 base and J by 8 bases, with 13 bases between the two germline ends.

The rearrangement uses TRBV5-4 and TRBJ2-1; the D gene is possibly TRBD2 (6 bases). This CDR3 is 15 amino acids long. Per germline, CDR1 SGHNT and CDR2 YYREEE (reference sequence). The ends were cut back, 0 bases at V and 9 bases at J, with 16 bases in the middle. The CDR3 nucleotides read TGTGCCAGCAGCTTGGGTGCGGGACCGTTAAGTGAGCAGTTCTTC. Translated, it gives CASSLGAGPLSEQFF.

Concerning this clone itself: This specimen includes other DNA sequences encoding the same CDR3. The CDR3: CASSVGLADTDTQYF. The CDR3 DNA reads TGTGCCAGCAGCGTAGGGCTAGCGGATACAGATACGCAGTATTTT. The V gene is TRBV9, the J gene TRBJ2-3; 7 bases are shared with TRBD2. V dropped 0 bases and J dropped 3; count of bases not matched to a gene: 4. The CDR3 totals 15 residues. Germline V gives CDR1 SGDLS, CDR2 YYNGEE.

The V gene is TRBV7-2, the J gene TRBJ2-2, with 7 bases that match TRBD2. V gave up 5 bases and J gave up 3 bases; unmatched junction bases: 6. The germline V gene has CDR1 SGHTA and CDR2 FQGNSA. The CDR3 sequence is 15 residues long. CDR3 residues: CASSPTSSDTGELFF. The CDR3 coding sequence is TGTGCCAGCAGCCCGACTAGCTCCGACACCGGGGAGCTGTTTTTT.

This clone has a handful of counts. The chain employs TRBV25-1 and TRBJ2-2; D call uncertain. V lost 2 bases, J lost 2 bases, and 3 bases lay in between. Germline CDR1 and CDR2: MGHDK and SYGVNS. The CDR3 is 13 amino acids. CDR3 in amino acids: CASSEQNTGELFF. The CDR3 region has the DNA TGTGCCAGCAGTGAACAAAACACCGGGGAGCTGTTTTTT.

The J gene is TRBJ1-5, the V gene TRBV7-8; the D is unclear. The CDR3 has 17 amino acids. In germline, CDR1 is SGHVS, CDR2 FQNEAQ. Trimming left V 5 bases short and J 0 bases short, with 17 bases between. The CDR3 region is CASSVSGNPYSNQPQHF. Written as DNA, the CDR3 is TGTGCCAGCAGCGTCTCCGGGAACCCATATAGCAATCAGCCCCAGCATTTT.

This clone was counted between two and nine times. J is TRBJ2-5 and V is TRBV7-9, with D unresolved. Germline-derived CDR1 and CDR2 are SEHNR and FQNEAQ (reference sequence). CDR3 length: 14 residues. V lost 1 base to trimming and J lost 3 bases, with 9 bases between them. CDR3: CASSLVGPKETQYF. CDR3 nucleotides: TGTGCCAGCAGCTTAGTGGGCCCCAAAGAGACCCAGTACTTC.

The V and J genes are TRBV19 and TRBJ2-1; 9 bases agree with TRBD2. Germline assignment: CDR1 LNHDA and CDR2 SQIVND (reference sequence). The trim removed 5 bases at V and 2 bases at J, leaving 4 bases unmatched. The CDR3 runs 15 residues. The CDR3 loop reads CASSASGAAYNEQFF. In DNA, the CDR3 is TGTGCCAGTAGTGCTAGCGGGGCCGCCTACAATGAGCAGTTCTTC.

The V and J genes are TRBV29-1 and TRBJ2-5; TRBD1 aligns across 7 bases. The CDR3 is 13 amino acids. The germline gives CDR1 SQVTM, CDR2 ANQGSEA. The trim removed 4 bases at V and 4 bases at J, leaving 6 bases unmatched. DNA of the CDR3: TGCAGCGTTGGCGGACAGGTTCCAGAGACCCAGTACTTC. Its protein is CSVGGQVPETQYF.

This clone was observed a few times. This chain links TRBV7-9 with TRBJ2-7; TRBD1 aligns across 7 bases. The CDR3 runs 13 residues. The V gene's germline CDR1 is SEHNR and CDR2 FQNEAQ (reference sequence). The junction had 6 bases not matched to a gene; V was cut back by 5 bases and J by 5 bases. The DNA for the CDR3 is TGTGCCAGCAGCGAAGTAACAGGGGACGAGCAGTACTTC. It translates to CASSEVTGDEQYF.

This sequence joins TRBV11-2 and TRBJ2-4, with D perhaps matching TRBD2 (5 bases). This CDR3 comprises 14 residues. V was shortened by 4 bases and J by 9 bases, with 16 bases between the two germline ends. Germline V gives CDR1 SGHAT, CDR2 FQNNGV. The CDR3 DNA reads TGTGCCAGCAGCTCGAACAGCGGACTCTTCATTCAGTACTTC. Translation: CASSSNSGLFIQYF.

This clone was observed a few times. This rearrangement joins TRBV5-1 to TRBJ1-1; perhaps TRBD1 as D (5 bases). V was pared by 9 bases and J by 5 bases, with 29 bases between. Germline CDR1 SGHRS, CDR2 YFSETQ. The CDR3 totals 17 residues. The CDR3 DNA is TGCGCCACCAGAGCCGGGAGTGGCAGGGCGAGCGGGACTGAAGCTTTCTTT. The encoded protein is CATRAGSGRASGTEAFF.

The gene calls are TRBV19 and TRBJ1-3; D remains ambiguous. Trimming removed 10 bases from V and 4 bases from J, with 11 bases in between. The CDR3 totals 12 residues. Germline V gives CDR1 LNHDA, CDR2 SQIVND (reference sequence). The CDR3, as DNA: TGTGCCACCACGGAGGGAGGAAACACCATATATTTT. Translating gives CATTEGGNTIYF.

The chain uses TRBV19 and TRBJ1-1; weak D call: TRBD1 (5 bases). Germline V CDR1 and CDR2: LNHDA, SQIVND (reference sequence). V was trimmed by 7 bases and J by 2 bases, leaving 17 bases between them. The CDR3 loop spans 15 amino acids. For the CDR3, the DNA is TGTGCCAGTATTCACTCGAGGCAGGGAAACACTGAAGCTTTCTTT. This codes for CASIHSRQGNTEAFF.

This clone has more than one count but fewer than ten. The chain recombines TRBV25-1 with TRBJ1-2; D remains ambiguous. The CDR3 has 13 amino acids. V dropped 6 bases and J dropped 3 bases, with 11 bases sitting between them. From germline, CDR1 is MGHDK and CDR2 SYGVNS. The CDR3 loop reads CASRQTDYYGYTF. The DNA for the CDR3 is TGTGCCAGCAGACAGACGGACTACTATGGCTACACCTTC.

This clone turned up a few times. The V call is TRBV18, the J call TRBJ1-4; 7 bases agree with TRBD1. This CDR3 comprises 14 residues. V was clipped by 4 bases and J by 8 bases; unmatched bases: 7. The germline CDR1 and CDR2 sequences are KGHSH and LQKENI. The chain's CDR3 is CASSHTDRSEKLFF. The DNA for the CDR3 is TGTGCCAGCTCACACACGGACAGGAGCGAAAAACTGTTTTTT.

This clone was counted a few times. J is TRBJ1-6 and V is TRBV7-9, with 8 bases that match TRBD1. Trimming took 5 bases from V and 4 from J; bases not matched to a gene: 7. The CDR3 length is 16 residues. Per the germline V gene, CDR1 is SEHNR and CDR2 is FQNEAQ (reference sequence). The DNA for the CDR3 is TGTGCCAGCAGCACCACAGACAGGGGATATAATTCACCCCTCCACTTT. Its protein product is CASSTTDRGYNSPLHF. The full variable domain, its missing parts supplied by reference TRBV7-9 and TRBJ1-6, is DTGVSQNPRHKITKRGQNVTFRCDPISEHNRLYWYRQTLGQGPEFLTYFQNEAQLEKSRLLSDRFSAERPKGSFSTLEIQRTEQGDSAMYLCASSTTDRGYNSPLHFGNGTRLTVT.